What follows is one T cell receptor beta chain and its context. Its antigen is currently unknown. These data are taken from a study of a mutant IDH1 vaccine in newly diagnosed glioma. Study overall: The therapy given earlier, which was standard therapy, consisted of radiotherapy, temozolomide, or both, and most of the patients received both.

Repertoires were generated with immunoSEQ multiplex PCR, while TCRdb's copy carries only in-frame clones and drops some. This sample has about 52,000 clones, with about 91% found just once. The time point was: week 11, during vaccination. Vaccination used 300 ug of mutant IDH1 20-mer peptide per dose, with topical imiquimod. The germline V gene encodes CDR1 SGHTA and CDR2 FQGNSA. The CDR3 contains 18 residues. V trimming: 0 bases; J trimming: 4 bases; junction bases outside the gene matches: 11. The sample consisted of PBMCs, taken from a glioma patient whose treatment included an IDH1 peptide vaccine. This receptor was taken from a man between 45 and 60 years old with glioma. The V and J genes are TRBV7-2 and TRBJ1-4; 7 bases align to TRBD1. The CDR3 spells CASSLAGRPDRINEKLFF. The DNA of the CDR3 is TGTGCCAGCAGCTTAGCAGGAAGACCGGACAGGATTAATGAAAAACTGTTTTTT.